A selection of T cell receptor beta chains follows, all from one sample in a study of T cells in Graves' hyperthyroidism and ophthalmopathy. Using its own MiXCR run on the multiplex PCR reads, TCRdb lists one record per CDR3 protein. This sample carries a few hundred thousand distinct CDR3 sequences, roughly 15% of them seen once, and the ten largest clones take about 4.9%. The sequenced sample consisted of blood. These receptors all stem from a woman aged 18-29 years with Graves' hyperthyroidism. Both conserved end residues are part of each CDR3. Fields, in order: D gene, J gene, V gene, clone size, CDR3 DNA, CDR3 protein. The D gene is left open where the match is weak. Only part of the rows carry a size: once, few, many, or a class if the clone is expanded.

D: TRBD1
J: TRBJ1-6
V: TRBV6-5
size: many
DNA: TGTGCCAGCAGTTACACACGCCCAGGGGGCGGTAATTCACCCCTCCACTTT
CDR3: CASSYTRPGGGNSPLHF

D: NA
J: TRBJ2-1
V: TRBV11-1
size: many
DNA: TGTGCCAGCAGCCTTACGGAAGGACACGTCTTCTTC
CDR3: CASSLTEGHVFF

D: NA
J: TRBJ2-5
V: TRBV5-1
size: few
DNA: TGCGCCAGCAGCTTCGGGGGAGGACAAGAGACCCAGTACTTC
CDR3: CASSFGGGQETQYF

D: NA
J: TRBJ2-1
V: TRBV12-3/TRBV12-4
size: few
DNA: TGTGCCAGCAGTGTAGGGGTTCGTCATGAGCAGTTCTTC
CDR3: CASSVGVRHEQFF

D: TRBD2
J: TRBJ2-1
V: TRBV5-1
size: few
DNA: TGCGCCAGCAGCTCGGGACTAGCGGGAGGTTCAACCTACAATGAGCAGTTCTTC
CDR3: CASSSGLAGGSTYNEQFF

D: NA
J: TRBJ1-2
V: TRBV27
size: NA
DNA: TGTGCCAGCAGTGATGCTGAAGGGGAAGGCTACACCTTC
CDR3: CASSDAEGEGYTF

D: TRBD2
J: TRBJ2-1
V: TRBV28
size: many
DNA: TGTGCCAGCAGTCGGACTAGCGGGAGGGAACGGGAGCAGTTCTTC
CDR3: CASSRTSGREREQFF

D: NA
J: TRBJ1-2
V: TRBV12-5
size: many
DNA: TGTGCTAGTGCCCTCCCAGGGACAAAGGACTATGGCTACACCTTC
CDR3: CASALPGTKDYGYTF

D: NA
J: TRBJ2-1
V: TRBV6-2/TRBV6-3
size: many
DNA: TGTGCCAGCAGTTACTATGCCCTTGGGGTCCAAAGCTCCTACAATGAGCAGTTCTTC
CDR3: CASSYYALGVQSSYNEQFF

D: NA
J: TRBJ1-4
V: TRBV11-2
size: few
DNA: TGTGCCAGCAGCTTAGTTCGGACGGGTAATGAAAAACTGTTTTTT
CDR3: CASSLVRTGNEKLFF

D: TRBD2
J: TRBJ2-7
V: TRBV6-5
size: NA
DNA: TGTGCCAGCAGTTACCGGACTAGGTCCCACGAGCAGTACTTC
CDR3: CASSYRTRSHEQYF

D: TRBD2
J: TRBJ2-1
V: TRBV5-1
size: few
DNA: TGCGCCAGCAGCTTGGTCGGTACTAGCGGAAGCTCCTACAATGAGCAGTTCTTC
CDR3: CASSLVGTSGSSYNEQFF

D: NA
J: TRBJ2-1
V: TRBV28
size: NA
DNA: TGTGCCAGCAGTCCCCTGGCAGGGAGGTCCTACAATGAGCAGTTCTTC
CDR3: CASSPLAGRSYNEQFF

D: TRBD2
J: TRBJ2-1
V: TRBV20-1
size: many
DNA: TGCAGTGCCCCCGCCGGGACTAGCGGATACAATGAGCAGTTCTTC
CDR3: CSAPAGTSGYNEQFF

D: TRBD1
J: TRBJ1-4
V: TRBV6-1
size: NA
DNA: TGTGCCAGCAGATTGGGACAGGGTAATGAAAAACTGTTTTTT
CDR3: CASRLGQGNEKLFF

D: NA
J: TRBJ2-1
V: TRBV2
size: once
DNA: TGTGCCAGCAGTGTTGCTCAAGGGCAGTTCTTC
CDR3: CASSVAQGQFF

D: TRBD1
J: TRBJ2-2
V: TRBV20-1
size: many
DNA: TGCAGTGTCCCAGGGGGCGGTAGGGACACCGGGGAGCTGTTTTTT
CDR3: CSVPGGGRDTGELFF

D: TRBD2
J: TRBJ2-1
V: TRBV6-5
size: NA
DNA: TGTGCCAGCAGTTACTCTTTGCGCGGGAGGCACAATGAGCAGTTCTTC
CDR3: CASSYSLRGRHNEQFF

D: TRBD1
J: TRBJ1-5
V: TRBV7-6
size: NA
DNA: TGTGCCAGCAGCTACAAATGGGACAGGGGGCTGGGGAATCAGCCCCAGCATTTT
CDR3: CASSYKWDRGLGNQPQHF

D: NA
J: TRBJ2-7
V: TRBV20-1
size: many
DNA: TGCAGTGCTAAGGGTCTGGGATACGAGCAGTACTTC
CDR3: CSAKGLGYEQYF

D: TRBD2
J: TRBJ2-1
V: TRBV9
size: many
DNA: TGTGCCAGCAGCGTAGCTACACTAGCGTGGGGGGAGCAGTTCTTC
CDR3: CASSVATLAWGEQFF

D: NA
J: TRBJ2-1
V: TRBV7-8
size: many
DNA: TGTGCCAGCAGCCCGAATTGGGGTCGCGAGCAGTTCTTC
CDR3: CASSPNWGREQFF

D: NA
J: TRBJ1-5
V: TRBV20-1
size: few
DNA: TGCAGTGCTAGACCCCACCACGGGCCCCAGCATTTT
CDR3: CSARPHHGPQHF

D: NA
J: TRBJ1-6
V: TRBV27
size: many
DNA: TGTGCCAGCAGTGCGACTTACGGAGGGTCACCCCTCCACTTT
CDR3: CASSATYGGSPLHF

D: NA
J: TRBJ2-5
V: TRBV11-1
size: many
DNA: TGTGCCAGCAGCTTATTACTGGGCCAAGAGACCCAGTACTTC
CDR3: CASSLLLGQETQYF

D: NA
J: TRBJ1-1
V: TRBV9
size: few
DNA: TGTGCCAGCAGCGTAGAAGGGGAGGGCACTGAAGCTTTCTTT
CDR3: CASSVEGEGTEAFF

D: TRBD1
J: TRBJ2-2
V: TRBV6-1
size: NA
DNA: TGTGCCAGCAGCGACAGGGGTAACACCGGGGAGCTGTTTTTT
CDR3: CASSDRGNTGELFF

D: TRBD2
J: TRBJ2-7
V: TRBV5-1
size: many
DNA: TGCGCCAGCAGGGCTAGCGGGAGGGCAACCTACGAGCAGTACTTC
CDR3: CASRASGRATYEQYF

D: TRBD1
J: TRBJ2-7
V: TRBV18
size: once
DNA: TGTGCCAGCTCACCTTCTGCGGGACAGGGTCTTGACGAGCAGTACTTC
CDR3: CASSPSAGQGLDEQYF

D: TRBD2
J: TRBJ2-1
V: TRBV6-4
size: NA
DNA: TGTGCCAGCAGTACTAGTTGGGAGGGCAATGAGCAGTTCTTC
CDR3: CASSTSWEGNEQFF

D: NA
J: TRBJ2-5
V: TRBV29-1
size: NA
DNA: TGCAGCGTTGACATCCCCCTGGCAAGAGACCCCTATCAAGAGACCCAGTACTTC
CDR3: CSVDIPLARDPYQETQYF

D: NA
J: TRBJ2-7
V: TRBV6-1
size: many
DNA: TGTGCCAGCAGCGGACCCGCCTCCTACGAGCAGTACTTC
CDR3: CASSGPASYEQYF

D: NA
J: TRBJ1-3
V: TRBV20-1
size: NA
DNA: TGCAGTGCTAGAGTTACTGAGGGGAACACCATATATTTT
CDR3: CSARVTEGNTIYF

D: NA
J: TRBJ2-3
V: TRBV28
size: many
DNA: TGTGCCAGCAGCCAAGAGACGGGAGTCCCGGATACGCAGTATTTT
CDR3: CASSQETGVPDTQYF

D: NA
J: TRBJ1-1
V: TRBV7-2
size: few
DNA: TGTGCCAGCAGTCGTGACTGGGCCAAGAACACTGAAGCTTTCTTT
CDR3: CASSRDWAKNTEAFF

D: TRBD2
J: TRBJ2-3
V: TRBV2
size: many
DNA: TGTGCCCGGGAGGCTAGCGGTCGTGCTGGGGGTACGCAGTATTTT
CDR3: CAREASGRAGGTQYF

D: NA
J: TRBJ1-4
V: TRBV5-1
size: NA
DNA: TGCGCCAGCAGCGACGATGAAAAACTGTTTTTT
CDR3: CASSDDEKLFF